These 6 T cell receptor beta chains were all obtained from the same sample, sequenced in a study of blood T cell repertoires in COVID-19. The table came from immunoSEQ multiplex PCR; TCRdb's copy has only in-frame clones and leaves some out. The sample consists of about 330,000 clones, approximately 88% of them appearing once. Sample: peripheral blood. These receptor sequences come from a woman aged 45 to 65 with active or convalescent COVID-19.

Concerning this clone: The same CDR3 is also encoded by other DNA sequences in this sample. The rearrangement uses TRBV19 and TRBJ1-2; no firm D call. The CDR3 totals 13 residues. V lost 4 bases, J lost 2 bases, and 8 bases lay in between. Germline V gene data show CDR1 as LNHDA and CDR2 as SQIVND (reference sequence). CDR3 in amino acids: CASSTTGNYGYTF. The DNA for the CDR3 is TGTGCCAGTAGTACAACGGGGAACTATGGCTACACCTTC.

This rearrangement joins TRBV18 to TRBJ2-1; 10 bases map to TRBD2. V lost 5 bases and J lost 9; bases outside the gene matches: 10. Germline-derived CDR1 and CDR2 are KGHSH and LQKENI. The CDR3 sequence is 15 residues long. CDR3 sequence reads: CASSVRAGGSGEQFF. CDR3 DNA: TGTGCCAGCTCAGTACGAGCGGGGGGGTCGGGTGAGCAGTTCTTC.

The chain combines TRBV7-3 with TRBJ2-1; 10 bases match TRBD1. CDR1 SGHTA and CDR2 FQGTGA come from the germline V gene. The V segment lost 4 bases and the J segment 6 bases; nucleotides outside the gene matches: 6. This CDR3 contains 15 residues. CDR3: CASSSPGQGSNEQFF. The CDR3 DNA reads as TGTGCCAGCAGCTCTCCGGGACAGGGGTCCAATGAGCAGTTCTTC.

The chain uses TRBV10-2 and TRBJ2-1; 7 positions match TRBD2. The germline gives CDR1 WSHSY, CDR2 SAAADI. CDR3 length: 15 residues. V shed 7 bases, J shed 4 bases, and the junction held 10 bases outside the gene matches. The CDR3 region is CASTSRTRIYNEQFF. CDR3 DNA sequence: TGCGCCAGCACGTCCCGGACTAGAATATACAATGAGCAGTTCTTC.

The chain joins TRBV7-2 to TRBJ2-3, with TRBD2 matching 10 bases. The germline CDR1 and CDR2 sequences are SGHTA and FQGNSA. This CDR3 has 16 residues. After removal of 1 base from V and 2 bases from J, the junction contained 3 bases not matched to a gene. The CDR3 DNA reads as TGTGCCAGCAGCTTAGTAGCGGGGGGTCTCACAGATACGCAGTATTTT. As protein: CASSLVAGGLTDTQYF.

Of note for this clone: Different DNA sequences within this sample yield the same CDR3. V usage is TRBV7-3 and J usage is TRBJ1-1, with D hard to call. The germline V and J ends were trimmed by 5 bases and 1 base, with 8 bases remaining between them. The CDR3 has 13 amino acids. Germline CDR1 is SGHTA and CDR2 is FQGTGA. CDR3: CASSLSGNTEAFF. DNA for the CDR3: TGTGCCAGCAGCCTCTCAGGGAACACTGAAGCTTTCTTT.